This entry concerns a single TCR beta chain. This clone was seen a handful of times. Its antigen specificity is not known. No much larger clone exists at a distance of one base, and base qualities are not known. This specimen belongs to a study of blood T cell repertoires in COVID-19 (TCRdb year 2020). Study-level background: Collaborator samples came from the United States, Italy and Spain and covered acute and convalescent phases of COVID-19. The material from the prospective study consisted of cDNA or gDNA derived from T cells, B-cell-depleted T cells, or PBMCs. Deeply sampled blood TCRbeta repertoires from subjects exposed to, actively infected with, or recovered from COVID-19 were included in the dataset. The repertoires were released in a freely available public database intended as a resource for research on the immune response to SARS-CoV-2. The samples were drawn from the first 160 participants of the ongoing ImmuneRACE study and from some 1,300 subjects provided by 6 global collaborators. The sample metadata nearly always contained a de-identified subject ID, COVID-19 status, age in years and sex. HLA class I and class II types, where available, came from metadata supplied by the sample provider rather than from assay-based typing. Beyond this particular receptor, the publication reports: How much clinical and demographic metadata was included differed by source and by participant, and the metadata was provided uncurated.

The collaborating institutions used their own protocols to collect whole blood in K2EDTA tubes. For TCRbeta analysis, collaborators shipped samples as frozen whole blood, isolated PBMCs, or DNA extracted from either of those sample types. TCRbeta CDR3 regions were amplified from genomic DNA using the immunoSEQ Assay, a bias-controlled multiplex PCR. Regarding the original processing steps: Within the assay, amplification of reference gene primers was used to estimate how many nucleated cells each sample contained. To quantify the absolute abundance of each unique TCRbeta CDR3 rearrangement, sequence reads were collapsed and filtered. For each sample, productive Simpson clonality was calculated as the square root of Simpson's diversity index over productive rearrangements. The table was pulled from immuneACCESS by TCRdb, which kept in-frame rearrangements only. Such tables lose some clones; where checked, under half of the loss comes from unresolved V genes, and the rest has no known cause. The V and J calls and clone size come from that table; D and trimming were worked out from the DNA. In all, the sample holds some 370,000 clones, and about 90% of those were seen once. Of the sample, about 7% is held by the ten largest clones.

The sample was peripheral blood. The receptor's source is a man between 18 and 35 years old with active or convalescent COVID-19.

The CDR3 region reads CASSSEAVGELFF. The nucleotide sequence is given as TGTGCCAGCAGCTCCGAGGCTGTCGGGGAGCTGTTTTTT. The V gene is TRBV11-3 and the J gene is TRBJ2-2; the D gene cannot be resolved reliably. There are 13 amino acids in the CDR3, from cysteine to phenylalanine inclusive. Only CDR3 DNA is held: 39 bases, read in frame from base 1. V gives up 4 bases and J gives up 7 bases, and the segment between their germline ends measures 10 bases. The germline V gene gives CDR1 as SGHNT and CDR2 as YENEEA.